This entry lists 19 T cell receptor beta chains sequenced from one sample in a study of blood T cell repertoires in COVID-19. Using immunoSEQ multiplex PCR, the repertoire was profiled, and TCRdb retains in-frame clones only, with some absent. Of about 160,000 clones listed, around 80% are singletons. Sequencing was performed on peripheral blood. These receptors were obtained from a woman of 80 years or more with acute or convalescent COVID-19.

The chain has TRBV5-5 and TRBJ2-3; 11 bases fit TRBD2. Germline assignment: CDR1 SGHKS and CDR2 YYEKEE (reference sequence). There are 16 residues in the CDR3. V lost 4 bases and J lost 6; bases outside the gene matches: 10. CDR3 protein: CASSQLAGGPSDTQYF. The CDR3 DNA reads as TGTGCCAGCAGCCAATTAGCGGGAGGGCCAAGTGATACGCAGTATTTT.

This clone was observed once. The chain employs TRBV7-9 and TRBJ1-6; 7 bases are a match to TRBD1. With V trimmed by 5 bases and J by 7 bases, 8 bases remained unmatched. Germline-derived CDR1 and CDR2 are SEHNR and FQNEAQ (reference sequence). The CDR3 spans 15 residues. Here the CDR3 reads CASSQRQGQNSPLHF. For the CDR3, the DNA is TGTGCCAGCAGCCAACGACAGGGTCAAAATTCACCCCTCCACTTT.

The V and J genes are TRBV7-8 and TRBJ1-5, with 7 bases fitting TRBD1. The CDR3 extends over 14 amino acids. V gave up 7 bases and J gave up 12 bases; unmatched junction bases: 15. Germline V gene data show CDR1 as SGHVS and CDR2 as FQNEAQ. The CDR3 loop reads CASTEGAPAVGQHF. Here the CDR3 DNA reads TGTGCCAGCACCGAGGGGGCTCCGGCAGTTGGCCAGCATTTT.

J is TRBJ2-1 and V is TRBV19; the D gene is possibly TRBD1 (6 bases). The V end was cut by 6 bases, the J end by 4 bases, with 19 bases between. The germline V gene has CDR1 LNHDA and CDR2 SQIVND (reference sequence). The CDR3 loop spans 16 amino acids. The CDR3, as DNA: TGTGCCAGTAGACCCCAGTGGGGGACACCTTACAATGAGCAGTTCTTC. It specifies CASRPQWGTPYNEQFF.

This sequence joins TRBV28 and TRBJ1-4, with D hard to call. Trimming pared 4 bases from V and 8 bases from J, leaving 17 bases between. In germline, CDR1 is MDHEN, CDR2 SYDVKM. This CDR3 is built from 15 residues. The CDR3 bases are TGTGCCAGCAGTTCTCACGGGAGAGGAGGCGAAAAACTGTTTTTT. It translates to CASSSHGRGGEKLFF.

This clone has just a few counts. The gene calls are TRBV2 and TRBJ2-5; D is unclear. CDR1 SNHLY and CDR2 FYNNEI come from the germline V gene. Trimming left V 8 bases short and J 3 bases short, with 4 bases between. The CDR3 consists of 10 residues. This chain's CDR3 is CASGEETQYF. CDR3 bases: TGTGCCAGCGGAGAAGAGACCCAGTACTTC.

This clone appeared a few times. CDR3 loop: CSASEASPLHF. DNA of the CDR3: TGCAGTGCTAGTGAGGCTTCACCCCTCCACTTT. This sequence joins TRBV20-1 and TRBJ1-6; D is undetermined. This CDR3 is 11 amino acids long. The germline CDR1 and CDR2 sequences are DFQATT and SNEGSKA (reference sequence). V lost 3 bases and J 9 bases, leaving 6 bases between the germline ends.

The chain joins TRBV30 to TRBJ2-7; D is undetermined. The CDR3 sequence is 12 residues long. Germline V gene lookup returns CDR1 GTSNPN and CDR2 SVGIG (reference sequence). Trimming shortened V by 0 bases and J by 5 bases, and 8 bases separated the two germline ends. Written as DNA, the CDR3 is TGTGCCTGGAGTGTACATAAGAACGAGCAGTACTTC. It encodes CAWSVHKNEQYF.

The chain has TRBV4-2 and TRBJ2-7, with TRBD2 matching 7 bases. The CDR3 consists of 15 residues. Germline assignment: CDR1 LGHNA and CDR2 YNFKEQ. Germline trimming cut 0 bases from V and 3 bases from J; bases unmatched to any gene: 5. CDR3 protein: CASSQEEVAGYEQYF. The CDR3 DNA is TGTGCCAGCAGCCAAGAAGAAGTAGCGGGCTACGAGCAGTACTTC.

The CDR3 DNA reads TGCGCCAGCAGCCAAGATGGACAGGCGCCCCTCCACTTT. It encodes CASSQDGQAPLHF. The gene calls are TRBV4-1 and TRBJ1-6; TRBD1 matches 7 bases. CDR3 length equals 13 residues. The V segment lost 0 bases and the J segment 13 bases; nucleotides outside the gene matches: 3. The germline CDR1 and CDR2 sequences are MGHRA and YSYEKL.

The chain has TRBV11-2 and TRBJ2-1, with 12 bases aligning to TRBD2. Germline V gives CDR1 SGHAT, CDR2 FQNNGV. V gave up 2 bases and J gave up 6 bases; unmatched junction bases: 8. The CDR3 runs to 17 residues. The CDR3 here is CASSLRLAGGFSNEQFF. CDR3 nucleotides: TGTGCCAGCAGCTTACGGCTAGCGGGGGGGTTCAGCAATGAGCAGTTCTTC. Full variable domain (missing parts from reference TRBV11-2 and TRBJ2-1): EAGVAQSPRYKIIEKRQSVAFWCNPISGHATLYWYQQILGQGPKLLIQFQNNGVVDDSQLPKDRFSAERLKGVDSTLKIQPAKLEDSAVYLCASSLRLAGGFSNEQFFGPGTRLTVL.

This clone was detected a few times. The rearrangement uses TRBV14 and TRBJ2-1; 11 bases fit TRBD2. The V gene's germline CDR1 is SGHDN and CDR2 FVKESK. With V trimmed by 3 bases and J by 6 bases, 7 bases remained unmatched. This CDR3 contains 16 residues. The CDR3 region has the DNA TGTGCCAGCAGCCACTTCACTAGCGGGAGAGTCAATGAGCAGTTCTTC. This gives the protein CASSHFTSGRVNEQFF. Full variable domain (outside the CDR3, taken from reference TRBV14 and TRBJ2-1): EAGVTQFPSHSVIEKGQTVTLRCDPISGHDNLYWYRRVMGKEIKFLLHFVKESKQDESGMPNNRFLAERTGGTYSTLKVQPAELEDSGVYFCASSHFTSGRVNEQFFGPGTRLTVL.

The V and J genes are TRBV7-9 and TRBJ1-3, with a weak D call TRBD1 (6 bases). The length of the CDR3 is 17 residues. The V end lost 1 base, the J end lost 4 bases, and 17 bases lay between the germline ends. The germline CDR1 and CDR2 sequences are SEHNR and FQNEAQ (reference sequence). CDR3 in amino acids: CASSLGGGRVGGNTIYF. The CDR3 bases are TGTGCCAGCAGCTTAGGAGGGGGTAGGGTCGGCGGAAACACCATATATTTT. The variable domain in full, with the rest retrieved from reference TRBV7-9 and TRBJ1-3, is DTGVSQNPRHKITKRGQNVTFRCDPISEHNRLYWYRQTLGQGPEFLTYFQNEAQLEKSRLLSDRFSAERPKGSFSTLEIQRTEQGDSAMYLCASSLGGGRVGGNTIYFGEGSWLTVV.

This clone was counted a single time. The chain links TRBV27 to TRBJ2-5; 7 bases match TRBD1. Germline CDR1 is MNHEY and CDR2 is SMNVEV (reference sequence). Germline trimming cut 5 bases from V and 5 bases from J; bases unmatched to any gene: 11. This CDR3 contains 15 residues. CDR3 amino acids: CASSNLFTGVETQYF. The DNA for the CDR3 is TGTGCCAGCAGTAACTTGTTTACAGGGGTCGAGACCCAGTACTTC.

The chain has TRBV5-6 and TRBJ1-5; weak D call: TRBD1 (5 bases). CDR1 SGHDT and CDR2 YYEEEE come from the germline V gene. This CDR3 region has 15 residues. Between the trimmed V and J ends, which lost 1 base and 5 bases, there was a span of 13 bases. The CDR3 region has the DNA TGTGCCAGCAGCTTGTCAGGGCAGTGGGATCAGCCCCAGCATTTT. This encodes CASSLSGQWDQPQHF. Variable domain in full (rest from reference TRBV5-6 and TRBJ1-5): DAGVTQSPTHLIKTRGQQVTLRCSPKSGHDTVSWYQQALGQGPQFIFQYYEEEERQRGNFPDRFSGHQFPNYSSELNVNALLLGDSALYLCASSLSGQWDQPQHFGDGTRLSIL.

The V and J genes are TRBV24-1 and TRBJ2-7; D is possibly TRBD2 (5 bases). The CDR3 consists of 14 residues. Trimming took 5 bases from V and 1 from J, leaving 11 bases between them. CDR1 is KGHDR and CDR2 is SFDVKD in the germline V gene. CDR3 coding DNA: TGTGCCACCAGTGGTGTCGGGGATTCCTACGAGCAGTACTTC. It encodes CATSGVGDSYEQYF.

CDR3 region: CASSLGTGMRQPQHF. In nucleotides, the CDR3 is TGTGCCAGCAGCTTAGGTACGGGGATGCGCCAGCCCCAGCATTTT. The rearrangement uses TRBV7-2 and TRBJ1-5; D is ambiguous. The CDR3 loop spans 15 amino acids. Per the germline V gene, CDR1 is SGHTA and CDR2 is FQGNSA. V gave up 1 base and J gave up 7 bases, with 14 bases separating them. The entire variable domain, with the rest obtained from reference TRBV7-2 and TRBJ1-5, is as follows: GAGVSQSPSNKVTEKGKDVELRCDPISGHTALYWYRQSLGQGLEFLIYFQGNSAPDKSGLPSDRFSAERTGGSVSTLTIQRTQQEDSAVYLCASSLGTGMRQPQHFGDGTRLSIL.

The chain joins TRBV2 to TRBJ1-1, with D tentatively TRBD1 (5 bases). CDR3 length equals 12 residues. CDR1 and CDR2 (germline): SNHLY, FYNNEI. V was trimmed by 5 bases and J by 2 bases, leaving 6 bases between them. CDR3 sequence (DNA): TGTGCCAGCAGTTGGACAAACACTGAAGCTTTCTTT. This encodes CASSWTNTEAFF.

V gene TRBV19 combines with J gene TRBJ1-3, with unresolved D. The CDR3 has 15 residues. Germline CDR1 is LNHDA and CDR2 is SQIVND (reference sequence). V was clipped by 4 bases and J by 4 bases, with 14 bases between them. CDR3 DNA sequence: TGTGCCAGTAGTACGACTCTCGACGCAGGAAACACCATATATTTT. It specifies CASSTTLDAGNTIYF.